Detailed here is one T cell receptor (beta chain). Antigen unknown. The CDR3 has 14 amino acids. The germline V and J ends were trimmed by 5 bases and 8 bases, with 15 bases remaining between them. The germline gives CDR1 MNHEY, CDR2 SMNVEV (reference sequence). Time point given: week 11, during vaccination. Each dose delivered 300 ug of mutant IDH1 20-mer peptide subcutaneously with imiquimod. Every donor had a new WHO grade 3 or 4 astrocytoma that was IDH1-mutant, with loss of nuclear ATRX. These data belong to a study of a mutant IDH1 vaccine in newly diagnosed glioma. Study in general: Among treated patients, around 62% were male and roughly 38% female, and mean age was about 40 years.

Only in-frame clones appear in the TCRdb table, and some are missing; sequencing was by immunoSEQ multiplex PCR. The data show 40,000 to 55,000 clones, around 90% seen once. This receptor was taken from a man aged 50 to 60 with glioma. This chain connects TRBV27 to TRBJ2-2, with a possible D match to TRBD1 (5 bases). Here the sequenced sample was PBMCs, taken from a glioma patient whose treatment included an IDH1 peptide vaccine. CDR3 loop: CASSDPGMLGELFF. As DNA, the CDR3 is TGTGCCAGCAGTGACCCAGGGATGTTGGGGGAGCTGTTTTTT.